The rows below give T cell receptor beta chains drawn from one sample of a study of cytomegalovirus exposure and HLA in healthy donors. Sequenced by immunoSEQ multiplex PCR; TCRdb stores in-frame clones only, minus some. The sample records around 220,000 clones, over 75% being singletons. Sequenced material: PBMCs. The origin of the receptors is a girl aged 2 to 10 in good health and CMV-seronegative. Each CDR3 is given with its conserved first and last residue. A D gene is named only where the DNA matches it firmly. Part of the rows lack a size; the others show once, few, many or a class for expanded clones.

d_call: .
j_call: TRBJ1-2
v_call: TRBV27
clone_size: .
cdr3_nt: TGTGCCAGCAGCAATGGAGTTAACTATGGCTACACCTTC
cdr3_aa: CASSNGVNYGYTF

d_call: TRBD1
j_call: TRBJ2-1
v_call: TRBV2
clone_size: .
cdr3_nt: TGTGCCAGCAGCCGGACAGGGAGCTCCTACAATGAGCAGTTCTTC
cdr3_aa: CASSRTGSSYNEQFF

d_call: TRBD2
j_call: TRBJ2-7
v_call: TRBV7-6
clone_size: .
cdr3_nt: TGTGCCAGCAGCTCCGGGACTAGCAGTGAGCAGTACTTC
cdr3_aa: CASSSGTSSEQYF

d_call: .
j_call: TRBJ1-4
v_call: TRBV5-1
clone_size: .
cdr3_nt: TGCGCCAGCAGCCGAGGACACAGGGCTAGGTATGAAAAACTGTTTTTT
cdr3_aa: CASSRGHRARYEKLFF

d_call: TRBD2
j_call: TRBJ2-1
v_call: TRBV14
clone_size: .
cdr3_nt: TGTGCCAGCAGCCATCGACTAGCGGGTGTGACTCTTCTCTCCTACAATGAGCAGTTCTTC
cdr3_aa: CASSHRLAGVTLLSYNEQFF

d_call: .
j_call: TRBJ2-1
v_call: TRBV5-1
clone_size: few
cdr3_nt: TGCGCCAGCAGCTTGGGGGTACTAGCCCCCTCCTACAATGAGCAGTTCTTC
cdr3_aa: CASSLGVLAPSYNEQFF

d_call: TRBD2
j_call: TRBJ2-7
v_call: TRBV14
clone_size: .
cdr3_nt: TGTGCCAGCAGCCAGACGGGGGGTCACGGAGCAGGAACCTACGAGCAGTACTTC
cdr3_aa: CASSQTGGHGAGTYEQYF

d_call: TRBD1
j_call: TRBJ1-3
v_call: TRBV5-6
clone_size: .
cdr3_nt: TGTGCCAGCAGCTTCGGACAGGGGGCGCGTGGAAACACCATATATTTT
cdr3_aa: CASSFGQGARGNTIYF

d_call: TRBD1
j_call: TRBJ2-7
v_call: TRBV6-6
clone_size: .
cdr3_nt: TGTGCCAGCAGGCACCGAGGACAGGATAGCGACGAGCAGTACTTC
cdr3_aa: CASRHRGQDSDEQYF

d_call: .
j_call: TRBJ2-7
v_call: TRBV19
clone_size: .
cdr3_nt: TGTGCCAGTAGTACCTCAACAGGGTTTGAGCAGTACTTC
cdr3_aa: CASSTSTGFEQYF

d_call: .
j_call: TRBJ1-5
v_call: TRBV25-1
clone_size: .
cdr3_nt: TGTGCCAGCAGTGACCAGGGTAATCAGCCCCAGCATTTT
cdr3_aa: CASSDQGNQPQHF

d_call: .
j_call: TRBJ2-2
v_call: TRBV7-9
clone_size: .
cdr3_nt: TGTGCCAGCAGCTTGGACACTCTAGTCACCGGGGAGCTGTTTTTT
cdr3_aa: CASSLDTLVTGELFF

d_call: .
j_call: TRBJ2-2
v_call: TRBV27
clone_size: .
cdr3_nt: TGTGCCAGCACCCCAGGGTTAGGCGGGGAGCTGTTTTTT
cdr3_aa: CASTPGLGGELFF

d_call: TRBD1
j_call: TRBJ1-1
v_call: TRBV29-1
clone_size: .
cdr3_nt: TGCAGCGTTGTATTCCCGGCGACAGGGCTTGAAGCTTTCTTT
cdr3_aa: CSVVFPATGLEAFF

d_call: .
j_call: TRBJ2-1
v_call: TRBV29-1
clone_size: .
cdr3_nt: TGCAGCGTTTCACGGGTCTTAGCCTACAATGAGCAGTTCTTC
cdr3_aa: CSVSRVLAYNEQFF

d_call: .
j_call: TRBJ1-1
v_call: TRBV13
clone_size: .
cdr3_nt: TGTGCCAGCAGCTTGGGAGAATACCTGAACACTGAAGCTTTCTTT
cdr3_aa: CASSLGEYLNTEAFF

d_call: .
j_call: TRBJ2-2
v_call: TRBV27
clone_size: .
cdr3_nt: TGTGCCAGCAGTTTAGACTTAGGCGGGCCGATGAACGGGGAGCTGTTTTTT
cdr3_aa: CASSLDLGGPMNGELFF

d_call: TRBD1
j_call: TRBJ2-2
v_call: TRBV19
clone_size: .
cdr3_nt: TGTGCCGGTAAACAGGGGGCTCTGAACACCGGGGAGCTGTTTTTT
cdr3_aa: CAGKQGALNTGELFF

d_call: TRBD1
j_call: TRBJ2-3
v_call: TRBV19
clone_size: .
cdr3_nt: TGTGCCAGTAGTTGGACAGGGGGGTCAGATACGCAGTATTTT
cdr3_aa: CASSWTGGSDTQYF

d_call: .
j_call: TRBJ1-1
v_call: TRBV12-5
clone_size: .
cdr3_nt: TGTGCTAGTGGTGTCGCAGGGGTTAACACTGAAGCTTTCTTT
cdr3_aa: CASGVAGVNTEAFF

d_call: .
j_call: TRBJ2-5
v_call: TRBV19
clone_size: once
cdr3_nt: TGTGCCAGTAGTCCTAGCGTCCAAGAGACCCAGTACTTC
cdr3_aa: CASSPSVQETQYF

d_call: .
j_call: TRBJ2-1
v_call: TRBV5-6
clone_size: .
cdr3_nt: TGTGCCAGCAGCGCATCACTAGCTAGGGCGCAGTTCTTC
cdr3_aa: CASSASLARAQFF

d_call: TRBD1
j_call: TRBJ1-1
v_call: TRBV5-6
clone_size: .
cdr3_nt: TGTGCCAGCAGCTTAGCCCAGGGGGAATATAGTAGTACTGAAGCTTTCTTT
cdr3_aa: CASSLAQGEYSSTEAFF

d_call: TRBD1
j_call: TRBJ2-4
v_call: TRBV13
clone_size: .
cdr3_nt: TGTGCCAGCAGCTCTACAGGGGGAGCCAAAAACATTCAGTACTTC
cdr3_aa: CASSSTGGAKNIQYF

d_call: TRBD1
j_call: TRBJ1-4
v_call: TRBV5-1
clone_size: .
cdr3_nt: TGCGCCAGCAGCTTCGGAGGACAGGAAGGTGAAAAACTGTTTTTT
cdr3_aa: CASSFGGQEGEKLFF

d_call: TRBD1
j_call: TRBJ1-3
v_call: TRBV6-1
clone_size: .
cdr3_nt: TGTGCCAGCAGCACAGGGGGCGAAAGTGGAAACACCATATATTTT
cdr3_aa: CASSTGGESGNTIYF

d_call: TRBD2
j_call: TRBJ2-7
v_call: TRBV30
clone_size: .
cdr3_nt: TGTGCCTGGAGCAGAATTACCGGGACTAGCGGATACGAGCAGTACTTC
cdr3_aa: CAWSRITGTSGYEQYF

d_call: .
j_call: TRBJ2-7
v_call: TRBV25-1
clone_size: once
cdr3_nt: TGTGCCAGCAGTGCCGCCCGTGCAGTCAGCTCCTACGAGCAGTACTTC
cdr3_aa: CASSAARAVSSYEQYF

d_call: TRBD2
j_call: TRBJ2-3
v_call: TRBV19
clone_size: .
cdr3_nt: TGTGCCAGTAGTATAAGGCGGGAGGGCCTCGCAGATACGCAGTATTTT
cdr3_aa: CASSIRREGLADTQYF

d_call: TRBD2
j_call: TRBJ2-3
v_call: TRBV6-4
clone_size: .
cdr3_nt: TGTGCCAGCAAGGCGGGAGGGCCTACAGATACGCAGTATTTT
cdr3_aa: CASKAGGPTDTQYF

d_call: TRBD1
j_call: TRBJ1-2
v_call: TRBV7-8
clone_size: .
cdr3_nt: TGTGCCAGCAGCCCCTCCGGACAGGGGAATGGCTACACCTTC
cdr3_aa: CASSPSGQGNGYTF

d_call: .
j_call: TRBJ2-3
v_call: TRBV5-4
clone_size: few
cdr3_nt: TGTGCCAGCAGCTTGGAGGGGTTGGTCACAGATACGCAGTATTTT
cdr3_aa: CASSLEGLVTDTQYF

d_call: .
j_call: TRBJ2-7
v_call: TRBV6-1
clone_size: few
cdr3_nt: TGTGCCAGCACCCAGGCCTACGAGCAGTACTTC
cdr3_aa: CASTQAYEQYF

d_call: TRBD2
j_call: TRBJ2-3
v_call: TRBV4-1
clone_size: .
cdr3_nt: TGCGCCAGCAGCCAGCCCCTAGCGGGAGCGAGGGATACGCAGTATTTT
cdr3_aa: CASSQPLAGARDTQYF

d_call: .
j_call: TRBJ1-2
v_call: TRBV6-1
clone_size: .
cdr3_nt: TGTGCCAGCAGTGAGACGGGACAAATTCAAAACTATGGCTACACCTTC
cdr3_aa: CASSETGQIQNYGYTF

d_call: .
j_call: TRBJ1-1
v_call: TRBV6-5
clone_size: .
cdr3_nt: TGTGCCAGTGTGGGTTCAGGGTCTGAAGCTTTCTTT
cdr3_aa: CASVGSGSEAFF

d_call: .
j_call: TRBJ1-2
v_call: TRBV11-2
clone_size: .
cdr3_nt: TGTGCCAGCAGCCCGACGGACAGAAACTATGGCTACACCTTC
cdr3_aa: CASSPTDRNYGYTF

d_call: .
j_call: TRBJ1-2
v_call: TRBV7-9
clone_size: .
cdr3_nt: TGTGCCAGCAGCTTCCAGAATAACTATGGCTACACCTTC
cdr3_aa: CASSFQNNYGYTF

d_call: TRBD2
j_call: TRBJ2-7
v_call: TRBV7-9
clone_size: .
cdr3_nt: TGTGCCAGCAGCCCGAGCGGGGTCGACTCCTACGAGCAGTACTTC
cdr3_aa: CASSPSGVDSYEQYF

d_call: .
j_call: TRBJ1-5
v_call: TRBV27
clone_size: .
cdr3_nt: TGTGCCAGCAGTCCAGCCGCAGGGGTAGGCCAGCATTTT
cdr3_aa: CASSPAAGVGQHF

d_call: TRBD2
j_call: TRBJ2-1
v_call: TRBV29-1
clone_size: .
cdr3_nt: TGCAGCGTGGGACTAGCGGAGATCTACAATGAGCAGTTCTTC
cdr3_aa: CSVGLAEIYNEQFF

d_call: .
j_call: TRBJ1-1
v_call: TRBV11-2
clone_size: .
cdr3_nt: TGTGCCAGCAGCCCCAAGGGAGTCAGACTACTGAACACTGAAGCTTTCTTT
cdr3_aa: CASSPKGVRLLNTEAFF

d_call: .
j_call: TRBJ1-2
v_call: TRBV6-1
clone_size: .
cdr3_nt: TGTGCCAGCAGTGATGGGAGTTACGGCTACACCTTC
cdr3_aa: CASSDGSYGYTF

d_call: .
j_call: TRBJ1-6
v_call: TRBV5-5
clone_size: .
cdr3_nt: TGTGCCAGCAGCTTTACCGGGGGTTCACCCCTCCACTTT
cdr3_aa: CASSFTGGSPLHF

d_call: .
j_call: TRBJ1-1
v_call: TRBV4-2
clone_size: .
cdr3_nt: TGTGCCAGCAGCCACAGACAAGGGAACACTGAAGCTTTCTTT
cdr3_aa: CASSHRQGNTEAFF

d_call: TRBD2
j_call: TRBJ2-5
v_call: TRBV2
clone_size: once
cdr3_nt: TGTGCCAGCAGTGATGGATCGGGAGGGGACGAGACCCAGTACTTC
cdr3_aa: CASSDGSGGDETQYF

d_call: TRBD1
j_call: TRBJ1-1
v_call: TRBV5-1
clone_size: .
cdr3_nt: TGCGCCAGCAGCGGGACAGCGGCTACTACTGAAGCTTTCTTT
cdr3_aa: CASSGTAATTEAFF

d_call: TRBD2
j_call: TRBJ2-3
v_call: TRBV19
clone_size: .
cdr3_nt: TGTGCCAGTAGTGGACTAGCGGGAGATACGCAGTATTTT
cdr3_aa: CASSGLAGDTQYF

d_call: TRBD2
j_call: TRBJ2-3
v_call: TRBV30
clone_size: .
cdr3_nt: TGTGCCTGGAGTGCGGGACTAGGAAGGGATACGCAGTATTTT
cdr3_aa: CAWSAGLGRDTQYF

d_call: .
j_call: TRBJ2-7
v_call: TRBV11-2
clone_size: .
cdr3_nt: TGTGCCAGCAGCACATGGGTACCCATCTCGAGGACCTACGAGCAGTACTTC
cdr3_aa: CASSTWVPISRTYEQYF

d_call: .
j_call: TRBJ2-1
v_call: TRBV27
clone_size: .
cdr3_nt: TGTGCCAGCAGTTTATCGAATTCGGTGCGGTCCTACAATGAGCAGTTCTTC
cdr3_aa: CASSLSNSVRSYNEQFF

d_call: .
j_call: TRBJ2-3
v_call: TRBV7-3
clone_size: .
cdr3_nt: TGTGCCAGCAGGGCTGCGGCTAGAACAGATACGCAGTATTTT
cdr3_aa: CASRAAARTDTQYF

d_call: TRBD1
j_call: TRBJ2-7
v_call: TRBV6-5
clone_size: .
cdr3_nt: TGTGCCAGCAGCCCATCGACAGGGTCCTACGAGCAGTACTTC
cdr3_aa: CASSPSTGSYEQYF

d_call: .
j_call: TRBJ2-3
v_call: TRBV5-1
clone_size: .
cdr3_nt: TGCGCCAGCTGGGGGGGCGGAGATACGCAGTATTTT
cdr3_aa: CASWGGGDTQYF

d_call: .
j_call: TRBJ2-7
v_call: TRBV2
clone_size: .
cdr3_nt: TGTGCCAGCACGCTTCACCCTCAGGGAAACTCCTACGAGCAGTACTTC
cdr3_aa: CASTLHPQGNSYEQYF

d_call: TRBD1
j_call: TRBJ1-2
v_call: TRBV6-5
clone_size: once
cdr3_nt: TGTGCCAGCGGGGGCGAGGGACAGGGGTTCGGCTACACCTTC
cdr3_aa: CASGGEGQGFGYTF

d_call: .
j_call: TRBJ2-1
v_call: TRBV7-9
clone_size: .
cdr3_nt: TGTGCCAGCAGCCCGGACAGCTCCTACAATGAGCAGTTCTTC
cdr3_aa: CASSPDSSYNEQFF

d_call: .
j_call: TRBJ2-3
v_call: TRBV2
clone_size: .
cdr3_nt: TGTGCCAGCAGTAGCGAGGGTCGGATAGATACGCAGTATTTT
cdr3_aa: CASSSEGRIDTQYF

d_call: TRBD1
j_call: TRBJ1-6
v_call: TRBV19
clone_size: once
cdr3_nt: TGTGCCAGTAGTGCACAGGGGGCAGGATCACCCCTCCACTTT
cdr3_aa: CASSAQGAGSPLHF

d_call: TRBD2
j_call: TRBJ2-3
v_call: TRBV19
clone_size: .
cdr3_nt: TGTGCCAGTAGCCCTAGCGGAAGAGGGGCAGATACGCAGTATTTT
cdr3_aa: CASSPSGRGADTQYF